This T cell receptor (beta chain) comes out of a study of siplizumab effects on memory and regulatory T cells. Study conclusions and caveats: Naive T cells were seemingly more diverse than memory cells, and major contributions to the alloresponse seemed to be made by them. Siplizumab brought about a significant reduction in alloreactive sequences traceable to unstimulated CD4+ memory cells. In siplizumab conditions, mappable alloreactive CD4+ clones averaged around 69% Treg-derived, against 25% to 30% in controls.

Concerning this clone: The target antigen is unknown.

The table came from immunoSEQ multiplex PCR; TCRdb's copy has only in-frame clones and leaves some out. The data hold around 95,000 clones, with more than 85% observed a single time. Per the germline V gene, CDR1 is SNHLY and CDR2 is FYNNEI. V was shortened by 7 bases and J by 1 base, with 10 bases between the two germline ends. CDR3 length equals 13 residues. The chain carries TRBV2 and TRBJ1-1, with D unresolved. The sequencing sample was made of CD4+ T cells sorted from blood. The TCR sequence derives from a human donor in good health. The CDR3 protein is CASKVQSNTEAFF. CDR3 in DNA: TGTGCCAGCAAGGTTCAGTCGAACACTGAAGCTTTCTTT.